The clone carrying this T cell receptor beta chain was counted between two and nine times. No antigen is known for it. A sample-barcoded 5' primer and a J-beta primer mix were used in a second PCR of roughly 7 to 12 cycles. One entry per CDR3 protein, called by TCRdb with MiXCR from the 5' RACE reads. The sample consists of fewer than 2 million distinct CDR3 sequences, about 39% of them appearing once. Per-sample yields of isolated PBMCs were at least 6.5 million. These data belong to a study of blood T cells in healthy people across ages. Study-level points and caveats: Possibly, changes in expanded clonotypes were confounded because donor CMV status was unknown. More naive CD4+ cells and higher diversity marked long-lived donors relative to aged donors.

Per the germline V gene, CDR1 is MNHEY and CDR2 is SVGAGI. V was cut by 5 bases and J by 10 bases, with 17 bases left in between. The CDR3 runs 13 residues. This rearrangement joins TRBV6-5 to TRBJ1-1, with D uncertain. This clonotype originated in a human donor in good health. The material sequenced was blood. The CDR3: CASSKGAQVRAFF. The CDR3 DNA follows: TGTGCCAGCAGTAAGGGTGCCCAAGTTCGAGCTTTCTTT.